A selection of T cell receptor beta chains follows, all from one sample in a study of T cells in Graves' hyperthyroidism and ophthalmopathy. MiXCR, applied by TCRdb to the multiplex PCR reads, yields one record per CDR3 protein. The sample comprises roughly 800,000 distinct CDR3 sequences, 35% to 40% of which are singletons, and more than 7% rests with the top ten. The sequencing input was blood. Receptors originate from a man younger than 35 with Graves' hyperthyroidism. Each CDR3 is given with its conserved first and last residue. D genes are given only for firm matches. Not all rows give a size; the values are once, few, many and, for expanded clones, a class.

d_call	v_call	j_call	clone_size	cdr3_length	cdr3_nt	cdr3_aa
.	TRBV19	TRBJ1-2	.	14	TGTGCCAGTACCACCGGACAGTCTAACTATGGCTACACCTTC	CASTTGQSNYGYTF
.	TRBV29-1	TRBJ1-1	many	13	TGCAGCGTATACACGCCAGGCGGGGCTGAAGCTTTCTTT	CSVYTPGGAEAFF
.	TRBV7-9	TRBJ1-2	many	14	TGTGCCAGCAGCTTGGGGGACATAGGCTATGGCTACACCTTC	CASSLGDIGYGYTF
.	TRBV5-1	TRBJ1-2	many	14	TGCGCCAGCAGCCCGAGAGCGGGTGCGTATGGCTACACCTTC	CASSPRAGAYGYTF
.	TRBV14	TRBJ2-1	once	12	TGTGCCAGCAGCCCCCCGGGAGTTGAGCAGTTCTTC	CASSPPGVEQFF
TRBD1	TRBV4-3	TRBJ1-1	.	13	TGCGCCAGCAGCCACGGGACAGGGGAGGGAGCTTTCTTT	CASSHGTGEGAFF
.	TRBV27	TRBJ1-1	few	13	TGTGCCAGCTTAGGGTATCCGAACACTGAAGCTTTCTTT	CASLGYPNTEAFF
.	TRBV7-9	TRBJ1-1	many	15	TGTGCCAGCAGCTTAGTTACAGGGAGGGACACTGAAGCTTTCTTT	CASSLVTGRDTEAFF
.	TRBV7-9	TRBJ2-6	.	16	TGTGCCAGCAGTCAAGAGGGGAACTCTGGGGCCAACGTCCTGACTTTC	CASSQEGNSGANVLTF
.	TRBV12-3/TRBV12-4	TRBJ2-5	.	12	TGTGCCAGCAGTTCCTTACAAGAGACGCAGTGCTTC	CASSSLQETQCF
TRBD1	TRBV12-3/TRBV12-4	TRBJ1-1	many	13	TGTGCCAGCAGTCCAGACAGGGCGGGTGAAGCTTTCTTT	CASSPDRAGEAFF
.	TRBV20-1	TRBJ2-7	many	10	TGCAGTGCTGGGGCCTACGAGCAGTACTTC	CSAGAYEQYF
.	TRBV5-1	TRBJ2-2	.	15	TGCGCCAGCAGCTTGGAGTTCCCGAACACCGGGGAGCTGTTTTTT	CASSLEFPNTGELFF
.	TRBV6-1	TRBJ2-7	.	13	TGTGCCAGCAGACCTAGGACGGCCTACGAGCAGTACTTC	CASRPRTAYEQYF
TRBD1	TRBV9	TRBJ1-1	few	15	TGTGCCAGCAGCGTAAGAGGACAGGGGGGGGAGGTAGCTTTCTTT	CASSVRGQGGEVAFF
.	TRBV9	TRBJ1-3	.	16	TGTGCCAGCAGCGCGAGCCCCACAGGGTCTGGAAACACCATATATTTT	CASSASPTGSGNTIYF